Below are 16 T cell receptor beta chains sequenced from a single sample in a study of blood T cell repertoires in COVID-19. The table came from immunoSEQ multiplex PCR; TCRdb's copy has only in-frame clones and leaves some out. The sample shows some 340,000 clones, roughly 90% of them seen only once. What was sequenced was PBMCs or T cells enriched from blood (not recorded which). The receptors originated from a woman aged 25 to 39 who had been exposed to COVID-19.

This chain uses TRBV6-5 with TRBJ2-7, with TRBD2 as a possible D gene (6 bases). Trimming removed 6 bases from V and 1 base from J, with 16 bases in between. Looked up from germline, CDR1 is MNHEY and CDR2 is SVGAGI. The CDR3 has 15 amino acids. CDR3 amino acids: CASSDGTPGSYEQYF. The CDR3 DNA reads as TGTGCCAGCAGCGACGGGACTCCCGGGTCCTACGAGCAGTACTTC.

The chain's CDR3 is CASSRSGGLYNEQFF. The CDR3 region has the DNA TGCGCCAGCAGCCGTAGCGGGGGACTCTACAATGAGCAGTTCTTC. J is TRBJ2-1 and V is TRBV4-1, with TRBD2 matching 9 bases. The V gene end was trimmed by 4 bases and the J gene end by 3 bases; junction bases not matched to a gene: 4. The germline V gene encodes CDR1 MGHRA and CDR2 YSYEKL. This CDR3 is 15 amino acids long.

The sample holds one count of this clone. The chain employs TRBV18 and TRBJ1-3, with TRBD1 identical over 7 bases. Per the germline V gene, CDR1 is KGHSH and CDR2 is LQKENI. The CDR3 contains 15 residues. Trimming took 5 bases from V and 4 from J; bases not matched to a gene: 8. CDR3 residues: CASSGTESPGNTIYF. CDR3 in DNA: TGTGCCAGCTCAGGGACAGAGAGTCCGGGAAACACCATATATTTT. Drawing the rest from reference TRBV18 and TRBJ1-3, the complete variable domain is NAGVMQNPRHLVRRRGQEARLRCSPMKGHSHVYWYRQLPEEGLKFMVYLQKENIIDESGMPKERFSAEFPKEGPSILRIQQVVRGDSAAYFCASSGTESPGNTIYFGEGSWLTVV.

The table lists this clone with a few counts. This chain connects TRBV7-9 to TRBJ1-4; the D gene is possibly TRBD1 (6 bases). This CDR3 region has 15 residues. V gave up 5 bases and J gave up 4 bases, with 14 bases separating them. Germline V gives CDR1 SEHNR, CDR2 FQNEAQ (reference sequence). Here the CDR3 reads CASSLSTGGNEKLFF. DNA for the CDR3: TGTGCCAGCAGCCTCTCGACAGGCGGTAATGAAAAACTGTTTTTT.

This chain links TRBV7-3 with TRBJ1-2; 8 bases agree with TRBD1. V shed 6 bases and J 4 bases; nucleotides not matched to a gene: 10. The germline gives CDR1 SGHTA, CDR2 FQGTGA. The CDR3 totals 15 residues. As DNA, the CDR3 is TGTGCCAGCAGAAGCGGACAGGGCAACCTCTATGGCTACACCTTC. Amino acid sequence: CASRSGQGNLYGYTF.

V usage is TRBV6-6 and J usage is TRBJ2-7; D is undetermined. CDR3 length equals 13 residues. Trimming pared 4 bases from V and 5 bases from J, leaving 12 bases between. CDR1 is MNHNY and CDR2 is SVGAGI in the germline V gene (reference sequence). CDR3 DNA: TGTGCCAGCAGTTCTCGTTTTCCCGACGAGCAGTACTTC. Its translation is CASSSRFPDEQYF.

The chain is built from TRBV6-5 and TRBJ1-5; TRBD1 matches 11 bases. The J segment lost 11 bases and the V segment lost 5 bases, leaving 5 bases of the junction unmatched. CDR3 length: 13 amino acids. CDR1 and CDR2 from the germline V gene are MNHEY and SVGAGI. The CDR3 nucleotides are TGTGCCAGCAGTCGGACAGGGGGCTTGGCCCAGCATTTT. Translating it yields CASSRTGGLAQHF.

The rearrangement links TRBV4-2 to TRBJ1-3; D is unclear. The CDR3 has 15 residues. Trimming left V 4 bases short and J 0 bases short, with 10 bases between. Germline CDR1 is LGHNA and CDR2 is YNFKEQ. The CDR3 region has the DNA TGTGCCAGCAGCCCGAAACAGTTCTCTGGAAACACCATATATTTT. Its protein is CASSPKQFSGNTIYF.

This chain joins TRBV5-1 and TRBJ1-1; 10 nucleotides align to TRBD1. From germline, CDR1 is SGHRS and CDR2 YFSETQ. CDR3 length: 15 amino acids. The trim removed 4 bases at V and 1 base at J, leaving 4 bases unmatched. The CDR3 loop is CASSAGTGENTEAFF. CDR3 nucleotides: TGCGCCAGCAGCGCGGGGACAGGGGAGAACACTGAAGCTTTCTTT.

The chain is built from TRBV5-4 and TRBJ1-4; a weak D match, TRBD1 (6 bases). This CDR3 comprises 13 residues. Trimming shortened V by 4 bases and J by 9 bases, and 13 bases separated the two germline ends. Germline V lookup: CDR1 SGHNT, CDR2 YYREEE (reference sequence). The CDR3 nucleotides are TGTGCCAGCAGCCGCACAGGGTTGCAAAAACTGTTTTTT. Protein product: CASSRTGLQKLFF. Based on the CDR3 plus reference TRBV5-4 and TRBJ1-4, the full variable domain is ETGVTQSPTHLIKTRGQQVTLRCSSQSGHNTVSWYQQALGQGPQFIFQYYREEENGRGNFPPRFSGLQFPNYSSELNVNALELDDSALYLCASSRTGLQKLFFGSGTQLSVL.

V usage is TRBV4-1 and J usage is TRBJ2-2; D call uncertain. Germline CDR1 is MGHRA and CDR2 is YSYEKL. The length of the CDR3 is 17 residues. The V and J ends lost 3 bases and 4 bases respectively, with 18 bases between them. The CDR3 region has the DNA TGCGCCAGCAGCCAGACCCCCAAGGTACAGCTCACCGGGGAGCTGTTTTTT. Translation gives CASSQTPKVQLTGELFF.

The CDR3 DNA sequence: TGTGCCAGCAGCTTGGCCCCACTAATATCTACTGAAGCTTTCTTT. Its translation: CASSLAPLISTEAFF. The J gene is TRBJ1-1, the V gene TRBV5-4; no clear D. CDR3 size: 15 residues. Germline V gene data show CDR1 as SGHNT and CDR2 as YYREEE (reference sequence). The V gene lost 0 bases and the J gene lost 5 bases, with 14 bases spanning the gap. Using reference TRBV5-4 and TRBJ1-1 for the parts outside the CDR3, the full variable domain is ETGVTQSPTHLIKTRGQQVTLRCSSQSGHNTVSWYQQALGQGPQFIFQYYREEENGRGNFPPRFSGLQFPNYSSELNVNALELDDSALYLCASSLAPLISTEAFFGQGTRLTVV.

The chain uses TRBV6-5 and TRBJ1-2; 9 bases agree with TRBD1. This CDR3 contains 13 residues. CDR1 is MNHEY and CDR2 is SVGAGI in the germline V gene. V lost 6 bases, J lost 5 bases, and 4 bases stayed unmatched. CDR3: CASSPGTGYGYTF. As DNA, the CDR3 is TGTGCCAGCAGCCCGGGGACAGGGTATGGCTACACCTTC.

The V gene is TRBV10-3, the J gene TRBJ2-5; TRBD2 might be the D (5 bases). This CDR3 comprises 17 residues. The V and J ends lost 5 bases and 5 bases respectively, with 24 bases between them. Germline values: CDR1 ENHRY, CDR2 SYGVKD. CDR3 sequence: CAISPSEATGLGETQYF. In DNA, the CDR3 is TGTGCCATCAGTCCCTCGGAGGCCACCGGACTTGGGGAGACCCAGTACTTC.

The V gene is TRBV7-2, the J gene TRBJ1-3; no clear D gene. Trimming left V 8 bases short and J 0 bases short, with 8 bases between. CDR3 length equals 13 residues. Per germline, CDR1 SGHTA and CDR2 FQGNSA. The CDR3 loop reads CASHRSSGNTIYF. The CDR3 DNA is TGTGCCAGCCATCGGAGCTCTGGAAACACCATATATTTT.

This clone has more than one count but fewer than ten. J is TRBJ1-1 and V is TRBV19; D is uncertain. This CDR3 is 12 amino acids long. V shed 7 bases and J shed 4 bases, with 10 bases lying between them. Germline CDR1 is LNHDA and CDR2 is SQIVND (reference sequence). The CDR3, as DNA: TGTGCCAGTACGAGCGGAGGCACTGAAGCTTTCTTT. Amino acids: CASTSGGTEAFF.